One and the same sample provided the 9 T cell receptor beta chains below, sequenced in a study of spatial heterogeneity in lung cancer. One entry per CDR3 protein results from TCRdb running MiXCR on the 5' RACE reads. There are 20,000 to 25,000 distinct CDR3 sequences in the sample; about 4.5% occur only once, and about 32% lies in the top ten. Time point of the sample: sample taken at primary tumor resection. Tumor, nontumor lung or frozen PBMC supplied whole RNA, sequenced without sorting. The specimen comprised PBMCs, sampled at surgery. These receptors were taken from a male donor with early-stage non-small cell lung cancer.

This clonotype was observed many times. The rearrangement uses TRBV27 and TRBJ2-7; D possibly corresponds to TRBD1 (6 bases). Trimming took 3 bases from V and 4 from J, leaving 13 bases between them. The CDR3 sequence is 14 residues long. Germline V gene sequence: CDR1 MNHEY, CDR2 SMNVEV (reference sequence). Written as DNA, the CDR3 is TGTGCCAGCAGTTTCACAGGGTCCTTTTACGAGCAGTACTTC. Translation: CASSFTGSFYEQYF.

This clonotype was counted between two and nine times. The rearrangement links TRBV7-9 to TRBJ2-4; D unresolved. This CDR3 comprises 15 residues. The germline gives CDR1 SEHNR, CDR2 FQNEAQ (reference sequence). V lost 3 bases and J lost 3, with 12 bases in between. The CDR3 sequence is CASSLTGANKNIQYF. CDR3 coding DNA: TGTGCCAGCAGCTTGACCGGCGCTAACAAAAACATTCAGTACTTC. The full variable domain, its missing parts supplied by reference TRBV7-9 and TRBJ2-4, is DTGVSQNPRHKITKRGQNVTFRCDPISEHNRLYWYRQTLGQGPEFLTYFQNEAQLEKSRLLSDRFSAERPKGSFSTLEIQRTEQGDSAMYLCASSLTGANKNIQYFGAGTRLSVL.

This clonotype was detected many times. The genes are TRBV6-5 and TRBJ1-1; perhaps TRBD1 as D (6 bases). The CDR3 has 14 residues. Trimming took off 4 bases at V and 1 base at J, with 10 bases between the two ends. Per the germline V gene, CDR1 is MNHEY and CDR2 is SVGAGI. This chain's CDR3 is CASSLDSWNTEAFF. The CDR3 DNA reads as TGTGCCAGCAGTTTGGACAGCTGGAACACTGAAGCTTTCTTT.

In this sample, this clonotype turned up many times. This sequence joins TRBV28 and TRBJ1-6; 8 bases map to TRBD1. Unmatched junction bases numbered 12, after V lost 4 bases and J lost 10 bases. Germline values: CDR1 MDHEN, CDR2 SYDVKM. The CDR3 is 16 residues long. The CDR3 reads CASSSTTGDVGSPLHF. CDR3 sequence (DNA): TGTGCCAGCAGTTCCACGACAGGGGATGTAGGGTCACCCCTCCACTTT.

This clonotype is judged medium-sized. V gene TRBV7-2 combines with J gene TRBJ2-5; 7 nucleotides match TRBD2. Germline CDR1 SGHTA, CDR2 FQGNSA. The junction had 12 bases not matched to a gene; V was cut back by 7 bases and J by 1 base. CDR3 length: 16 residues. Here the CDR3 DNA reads TGTGCCAGCACCGTAGTACGCGGGGGAACCCAAGAGACCCAGTACTTC. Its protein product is CASTVVRGGTQETQYF. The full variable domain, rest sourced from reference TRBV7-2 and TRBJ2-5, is GAGVSQSPSNKVTEKGKDVELRCDPISGHTALYWYRQSLGQGLEFLIYFQGNSAPDKSGLPSDRFSAERTGGSVSTLTIQRTQQEDSAVYLCASTVVRGGTQETQYFGPGTRLLVL.

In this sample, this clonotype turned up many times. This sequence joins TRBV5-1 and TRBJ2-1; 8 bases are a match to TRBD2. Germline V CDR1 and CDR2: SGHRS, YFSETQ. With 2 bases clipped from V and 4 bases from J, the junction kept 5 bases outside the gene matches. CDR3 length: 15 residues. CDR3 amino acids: CASSFDGTSYNEQFF. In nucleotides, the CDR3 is TGCGCCAGCAGCTTCGACGGGACTAGTTACAATGAGCAGTTCTTC.

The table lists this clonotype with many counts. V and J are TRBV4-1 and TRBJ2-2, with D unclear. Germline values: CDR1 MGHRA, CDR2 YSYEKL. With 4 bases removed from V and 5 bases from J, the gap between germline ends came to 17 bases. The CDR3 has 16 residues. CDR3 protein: CASSPQLGYSTGELFF. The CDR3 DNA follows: TGCGCCAGCAGCCCCCAGTTGGGGTATTCAACCGGGGAGCTGTTTTTT.

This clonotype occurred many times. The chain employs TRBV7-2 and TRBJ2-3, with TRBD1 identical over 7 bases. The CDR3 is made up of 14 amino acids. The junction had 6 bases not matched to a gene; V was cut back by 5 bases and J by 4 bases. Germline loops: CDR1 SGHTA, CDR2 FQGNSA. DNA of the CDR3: TGTGCCAGCAGCGCAAGACAGGGTGCAGATACGCAGTATTTT. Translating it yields CASSARQGADTQYF.

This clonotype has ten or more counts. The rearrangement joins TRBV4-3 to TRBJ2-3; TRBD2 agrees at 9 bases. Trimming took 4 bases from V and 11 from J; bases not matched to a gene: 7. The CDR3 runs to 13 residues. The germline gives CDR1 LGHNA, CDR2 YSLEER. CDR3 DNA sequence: TGCGCCAGCAGCCTAGCGGGAGAACTTGTGCAGTATTTT. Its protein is CASSLAGELVQYF.